This TCR beta chain was profiled in a study of cytomegalovirus exposure and HLA in healthy donors. The primer mix had 60 Vbeta and 13 Jbeta primers. Here immunoSEQ multiplex PCR was the method, and the copy in TCRdb shows in-frame clones only, minus some. The table records 150,000 to 200,000 clones, 82% of them present only once. Germline V gene lookup returns CDR1 SGHKS and CDR2 YYEKEE (reference sequence). The CDR3 spans 18 residues. The junction had 7 bases not matched to a gene; V was cut back by 0 bases and J by 1 base. Input material: PBMCs. This clonotype was obtained from a woman aged 18-35 years in good health and CMV-seronegative. This chain links TRBV5-5 with TRBJ1-5, with TRBD1 matching over 10 bases. As DNA, the CDR3 is TGTGCCAGCAGCTTGGGCGGACAGGGGGTCAGGAGCAATCAGCCCCAGCATTTT. Translated, it gives CASSLGGQGVRSNQPQHF.